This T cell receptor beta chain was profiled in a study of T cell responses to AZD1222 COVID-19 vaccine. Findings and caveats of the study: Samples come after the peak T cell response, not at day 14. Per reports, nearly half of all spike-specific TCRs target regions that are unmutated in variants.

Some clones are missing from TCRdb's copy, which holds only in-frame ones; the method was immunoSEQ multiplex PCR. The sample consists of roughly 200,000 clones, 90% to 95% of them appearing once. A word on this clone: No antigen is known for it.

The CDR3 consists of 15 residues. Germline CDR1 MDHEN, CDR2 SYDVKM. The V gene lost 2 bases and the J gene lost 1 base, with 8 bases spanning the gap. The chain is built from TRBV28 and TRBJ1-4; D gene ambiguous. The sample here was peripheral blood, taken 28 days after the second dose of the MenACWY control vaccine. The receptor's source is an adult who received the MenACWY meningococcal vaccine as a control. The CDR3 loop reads CASSLQGLTNEKLFF. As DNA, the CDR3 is TGTGCCAGCAGTTTACAAGGACTAACTAATGAAAAACTGTTTTTT.